One and the same sample provided the 12 T cell receptor beta chains below, sequenced in a study of CD8+CD57+ T cells in acquired aplastic anemia. TCR beta VDJ combinations and CDR3 sequences were profiled from genomic DNA. Using its own MiXCR run on the reads, TCRdb lists one record per CDR3 protein. The sample contains some 120,000 distinct CDR3 sequences, almost 40% of which appear only once. Patients chosen for sequencing had shown CD8+CD57+ cell expansion by flow cytometry. The specimen was sorted CD4+, CD8+, or CD8+CD57+ T cells (not recorded which) from PBMCs. The receptors were gathered from a human donor with aplastic anemia.

The table lists this clonotype with many counts. V and J are TRBV19 and TRBJ2-7, with 7 bases fitting TRBD2. Germline V lookup: CDR1 LNHDA, CDR2 SQIVND (reference sequence). With 5 bases clipped from V and 0 bases from J, the junction kept 4 bases outside the gene matches. CDR3 length equals 14 residues. The CDR3 DNA reads TGTGCCAGTAGTGTCCGGGACTACTCCTACGAGCAGTACTTC. It specifies CASSVRDYSYEQYF.

The chain recombines TRBV7-2 with TRBJ1-6; D gene ambiguous. V was clipped by 5 bases and J by 10 bases, with 12 bases between them. The length of the CDR3 is 13 residues. Per the germline V gene, CDR1 is SGHTA and CDR2 is FQGNSA. CDR3 in DNA: TGTGCCAGCAGCCGGGGAGTAAAGTCACCCCTCCACTTT. This gives the protein CASSRGVKSPLHF.

This chain links TRBV12-3 or TRBV12-4 with TRBJ2-7; D is possibly TRBD1 (5 bases). The ends were cut back, 4 bases at V and 2 bases at J, with 12 bases in the middle. The CDR3 runs to 14 residues. The CDR3 DNA reads TGTGCCAGCAGTTGGGGCTCAACCGCCTACGAGCAGTACGTC. This translates into CASSWGSTAYEQYV.

This chain joins TRBV20-1 and TRBJ2-3; D might be TRBD2 (5 bases). The CDR3 is made up of 16 amino acids. V lost 7 bases and J 0 bases, leaving 20 bases between the germline ends. Germline lookup yields CDR1 DFQATT and CDR2 SNEGSKA (reference sequence). The CDR3 DNA follows: TGCAGTGTCCATACGGGATACTACACTAGCACAGATACGCAGTATTTT. Translation gives CSVHTGYYTSTDTQYF.

CDR3 loop: CASSGGIAYEQYF. The CDR3, as DNA: TGTGCCAGCAGTGGAGGCATAGCCTACGAGCAGTACTTC. V usage is TRBV2 and J usage is TRBJ2-7, with no clear D. V lost 4 bases, J lost 2 bases, and 9 bases lay in between. Germline-derived CDR1 and CDR2 are SNHLY and FYNNEI. This CDR3 has 13 amino acids.

Ten or more counts support this clonotype. This rearrangement joins TRBV20-1 to TRBJ1-1; TRBD1 is a possible D gene (5 bases). Between the trimmed V and J ends, which lost 6 bases and 0 bases, there was a span of 14 bases. In germline, CDR1 is DFQATT, CDR2 SNEGSKA (reference sequence). This CDR3 comprises 14 residues. CDR3 residues: CSASLGPVNTEAFF. Here the CDR3 DNA reads TGCAGTGCATCGTTGGGGCCGGTGAACACTGAAGCTTTCTTT.

The chain uses TRBV7-9 and TRBJ2-6; D is ambiguous. The CDR3 covers 14 residues. V lost 1 base and J 2 bases, leaving 3 bases between the germline ends. The germline gives CDR1 SEHNR, CDR2 FQNEAQ (reference sequence). In DNA, the CDR3 is TGTGCCAGCAGCTTAGGCACTGGGGCCAACGTCCTGACTTTC. This encodes CASSLGTGANVLTF.

V is TRBV30 and J is TRBJ1-5; D may be TRBD1 (5 bases). The CDR3 runs to 14 residues. The V gene's germline CDR1 is GTSNPN and CDR2 SVGIG (reference sequence). V was trimmed by 0 bases and J by 3 bases, leaving 9 bases between them. The CDR3 region has the DNA TGTGCCTGGAGTGTTCAGGGCCCCAATCAGCCCCAGCATTTT. It translates to CAWSVQGPNQPQHF.

This clonotype was recorded at least ten times. The V call is TRBV5-4, the J call TRBJ2-5; D is unclear. This CDR3 region has 12 residues. Germline CDR1 is SGHNT and CDR2 is YYREEE (reference sequence). The ends were cut back, 3 bases at V and 5 bases at J, with 8 bases in the middle. This chain's CDR3 is CASSSREETQYF. Written as DNA, the CDR3 is TGTGCCAGCAGCTCCCGAGAGGAGACCCAGTACTTC. The whole variable domain, filled in from reference TRBV5-4 and TRBJ2-5, reads ETGVTQSPTHLIKTRGQQVTLRCSSQSGHNTVSWYQQALGQGPQFIFQYYREEENGRGNFPPRFSGLQFPNYSSELNVNALELDDSALYLCASSSREETQYFGPGTRLLVL.

This clonotype was recorded at least ten times. In DNA, the CDR3 is TGCAGTGCTAGAGATGCAGGGATTAATCAGCCCCAGCATTTT. It codes for CSARDAGINQPQHF. This sequence joins TRBV20-1 and TRBJ1-5; D is perhaps TRBD1 (5 bases). V was pared by 0 bases and J by 4 bases, with 10 bases between. CDR1 and CDR2 (germline): DFQATT, SNEGSKA (reference sequence). CDR3 length equals 14 residues.

This clonotype came up many times. This chain links TRBV19 with TRBJ2-1, with 11 nucleotides matching TRBD1. Germline assignment: CDR1 LNHDA and CDR2 SQIVND (reference sequence). The CDR3 spans 14 residues. V was clipped by 9 bases and J by 8 bases; unmatched bases: 9. CDR3: CASTGTGGIDEQFF. The CDR3 coding sequence is TGTGCCAGCACCGGGACAGGGGGTATCGATGAGCAGTTCTTC.

The J gene is TRBJ2-2, the V gene TRBV7-3; D may match TRBD1 or TRBD2 (6 bases each). This CDR3 has 13 residues. The germline V gene has CDR1 SGHTA and CDR2 FQGTGA. V lost 2 bases and J 7 bases, leaving 8 bases between the germline ends. CDR3 nucleotide sequence: TGTGCCAGCAGCTTAGGAGGGGGCGGGGAGCTGTTTTTT. Encoded protein: CASSLGGGGELFF.